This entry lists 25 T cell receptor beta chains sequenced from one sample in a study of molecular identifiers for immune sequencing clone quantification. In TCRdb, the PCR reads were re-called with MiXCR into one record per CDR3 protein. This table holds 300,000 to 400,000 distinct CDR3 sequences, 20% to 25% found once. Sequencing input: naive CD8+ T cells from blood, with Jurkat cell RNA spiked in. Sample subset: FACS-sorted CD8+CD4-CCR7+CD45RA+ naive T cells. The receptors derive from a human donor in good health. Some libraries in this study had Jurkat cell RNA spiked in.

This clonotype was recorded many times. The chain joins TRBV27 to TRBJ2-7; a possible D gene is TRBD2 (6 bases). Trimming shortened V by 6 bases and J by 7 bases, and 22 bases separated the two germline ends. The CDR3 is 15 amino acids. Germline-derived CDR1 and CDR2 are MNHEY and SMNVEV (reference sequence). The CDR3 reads CASSRLDFQGGEQYF. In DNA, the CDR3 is TGTGCCAGCAGCCGCCTGGACTTCCAGGGAGGTGAGCAGTACTTC.

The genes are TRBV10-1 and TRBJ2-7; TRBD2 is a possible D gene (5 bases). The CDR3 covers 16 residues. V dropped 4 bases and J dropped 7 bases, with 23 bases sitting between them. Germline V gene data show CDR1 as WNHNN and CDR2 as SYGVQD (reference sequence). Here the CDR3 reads CASSVFENSETEEQYF. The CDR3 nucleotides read TGCGCCAGCAGTGTGTTCGAGAATAGCGAGACTGAAGAGCAGTACTTC.

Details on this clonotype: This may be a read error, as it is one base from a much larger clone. CDR3 amino acids: CASSEGGTGYCEQYF. The CDR3, as DNA: TGTGCCAGCAGCGAAGGGGGGACAGGATACTGCGAGCAGTACTTC. The chain joins TRBV7-9 to TRBJ2-7; the match to TRBD1 covers 8 bases. V lost 5 bases to trimming and J lost 6 bases; unmatched junction nucleotides: 12. CDR3 length: 15 amino acids. CDR1 is SEHNR and CDR2 is FQNEAQ in the germline V gene (reference sequence).

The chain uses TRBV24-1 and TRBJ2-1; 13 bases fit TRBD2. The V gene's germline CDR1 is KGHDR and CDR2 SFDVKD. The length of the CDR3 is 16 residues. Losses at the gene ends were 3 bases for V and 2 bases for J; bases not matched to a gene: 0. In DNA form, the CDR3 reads TGTGCCACCAGTGATGGGACTAGCGGGGCCTACAATGAGCAGTTCTTC. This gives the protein CATSDGTSGAYNEQFF.

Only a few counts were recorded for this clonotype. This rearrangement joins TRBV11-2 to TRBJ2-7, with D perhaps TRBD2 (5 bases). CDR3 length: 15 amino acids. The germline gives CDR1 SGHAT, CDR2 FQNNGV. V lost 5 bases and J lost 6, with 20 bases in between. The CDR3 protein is CASSHLLAHHLEQYF. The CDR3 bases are TGTGCCAGCAGCCATCTGTTAGCGCACCACCTCGAGCAGTACTTC.

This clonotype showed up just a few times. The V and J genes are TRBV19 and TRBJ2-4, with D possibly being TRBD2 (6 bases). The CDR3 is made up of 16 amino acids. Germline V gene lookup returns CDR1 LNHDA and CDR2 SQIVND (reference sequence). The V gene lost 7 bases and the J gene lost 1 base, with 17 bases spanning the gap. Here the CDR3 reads CASIPTRGGAKNIQYF. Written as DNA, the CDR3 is TGTGCCAGTATCCCAACCCGGGGAGGCGCCAAAAACATTCAGTACTTC.

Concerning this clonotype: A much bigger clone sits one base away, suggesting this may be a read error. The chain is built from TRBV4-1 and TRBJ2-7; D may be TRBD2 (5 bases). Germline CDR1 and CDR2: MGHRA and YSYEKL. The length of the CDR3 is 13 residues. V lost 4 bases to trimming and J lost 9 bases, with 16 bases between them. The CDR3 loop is CASSRGGPTGQYF. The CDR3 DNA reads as TGCGCCAGCAGCCGCGGAGGACCTACCGGGCAGTACTTC.

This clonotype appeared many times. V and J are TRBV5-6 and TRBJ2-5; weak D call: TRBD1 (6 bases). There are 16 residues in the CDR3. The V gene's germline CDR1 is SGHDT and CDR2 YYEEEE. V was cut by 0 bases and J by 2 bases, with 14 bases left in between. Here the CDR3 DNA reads TGTGCCAGCAGCTTGGAACCAGGGGCCATACAAGAGACCCAGTACTTC. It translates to CASSLEPGAIQETQYF.

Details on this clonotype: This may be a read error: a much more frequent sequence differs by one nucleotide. In DNA form, the CDR3 reads TGCGCCAGCAGCCGAGGACTAGCGGGGGGGCGGTATGAGGCCCAGTACTTC. Translated, it gives CASSRGLAGGRYEAQYF. The chain couples TRBV4-3 to TRBJ2-5; 15 nucleotides agree with TRBD2. The ends lost 4 bases at V and 9 bases at J; junction bases unmatched: 12. CDR3 size: 17 residues. Germline values: CDR1 LGHNA, CDR2 YSLEER.

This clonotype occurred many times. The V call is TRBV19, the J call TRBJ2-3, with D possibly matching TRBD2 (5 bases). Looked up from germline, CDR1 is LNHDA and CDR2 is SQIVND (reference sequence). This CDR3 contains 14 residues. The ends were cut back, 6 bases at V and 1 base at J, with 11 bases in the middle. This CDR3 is CASSPFGGTDTQYF. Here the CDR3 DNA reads TGTGCCAGTAGCCCCTTCGGGGGCACAGATACGCAGTATTTT. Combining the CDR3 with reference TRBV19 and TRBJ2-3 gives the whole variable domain DGGITQSPKYLFRKEGQNVTLSCEQNLNHDAMYWYRQDPGQGLRLIYYSQIVNDFQKGDIAEGYSVSREKKESFPLTVTSAQKNPTAFYLCASSPFGGTDTQYFGPGTRLTVL.

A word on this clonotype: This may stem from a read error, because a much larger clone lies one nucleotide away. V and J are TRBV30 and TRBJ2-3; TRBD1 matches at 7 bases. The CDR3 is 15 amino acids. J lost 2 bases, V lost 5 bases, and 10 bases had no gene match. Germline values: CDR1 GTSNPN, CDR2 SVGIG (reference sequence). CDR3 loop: CAWETGDGITDTQYF. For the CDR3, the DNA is TGTGCCTGGGAAACAGGGGACGGGATCACAGATACGCAGTATTTT.

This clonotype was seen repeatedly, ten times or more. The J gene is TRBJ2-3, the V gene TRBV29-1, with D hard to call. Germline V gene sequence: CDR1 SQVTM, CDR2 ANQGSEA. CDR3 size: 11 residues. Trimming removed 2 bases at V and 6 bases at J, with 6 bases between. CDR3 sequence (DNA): TGCAGCGTTGAATATTTGGATACGCAGTATTTT. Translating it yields CSVEYLDTQYF.

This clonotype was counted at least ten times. The DNA for the CDR3 is TGTGCCAGCAGCGCCCGGGACACCTGGTACCAAGAGACCCAGTACTTC. Protein: CASSARDTWYQETQYF. The rearrangement links TRBV7-2 to TRBJ2-5; D possibly corresponds to TRBD1 (6 bases). The CDR3 runs 16 residues. The germline gives CDR1 SGHTA, CDR2 FQGNSA. Trimming cost V 5 bases and J 0 bases, with 16 bases left between them.

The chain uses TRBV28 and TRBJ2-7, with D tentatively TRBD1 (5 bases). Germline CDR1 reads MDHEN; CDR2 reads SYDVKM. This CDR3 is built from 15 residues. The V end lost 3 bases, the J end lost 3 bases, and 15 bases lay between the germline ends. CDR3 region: CASSFLQGGSYEQYF. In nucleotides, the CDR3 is TGTGCCAGCAGTTTTCTCCAGGGCGGCAGCTACGAGCAGTACTTC. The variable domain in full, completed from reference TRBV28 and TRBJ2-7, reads DVKVTQSSRYLVKRTGEKVFLECVQDMDHENMFWYRQDPGLGLRLIYFSYDVKMKEKGDIPEGYSVSREKKERFSLILESASTNQTSMYLCASSFLQGGSYEQYFGPGTRLTVT.

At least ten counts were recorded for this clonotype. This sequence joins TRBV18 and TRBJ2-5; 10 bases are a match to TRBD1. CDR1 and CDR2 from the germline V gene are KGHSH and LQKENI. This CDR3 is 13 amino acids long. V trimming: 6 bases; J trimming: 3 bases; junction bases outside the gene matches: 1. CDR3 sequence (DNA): TGTGCCAGCTCCGGGACAGGGGAAGAGACCCAGTACTTC. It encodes CASSGTGEETQYF. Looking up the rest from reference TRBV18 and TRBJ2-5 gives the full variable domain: NAGVMQNPRHLVRRRGQEARLRCSPMKGHSHVYWYRQLPEEGLKFMVYLQKENIIDESGMPKERFSAEFPKEGPSILRIQQVVRGDSAAYFCASSGTGEETQYFGPGTRLLVL.

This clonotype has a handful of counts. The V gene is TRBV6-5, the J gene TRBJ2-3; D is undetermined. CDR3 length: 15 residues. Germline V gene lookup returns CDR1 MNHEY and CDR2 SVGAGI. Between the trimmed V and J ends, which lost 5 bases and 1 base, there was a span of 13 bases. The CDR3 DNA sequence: TGTGCCAGCAGTGCCCCGAATCCGGGCACAGATACGCAGTATTTT. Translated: CASSAPNPGTDTQYF.

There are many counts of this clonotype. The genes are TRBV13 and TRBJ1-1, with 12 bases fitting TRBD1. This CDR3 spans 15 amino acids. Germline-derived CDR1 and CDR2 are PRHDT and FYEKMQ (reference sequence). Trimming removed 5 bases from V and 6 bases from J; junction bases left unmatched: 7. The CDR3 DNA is TGTGCCAGCAGCCAAGGGACAGGGGGCTTGGCTGAAGCTTTCTTT. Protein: CASSQGTGGLAEAFF.

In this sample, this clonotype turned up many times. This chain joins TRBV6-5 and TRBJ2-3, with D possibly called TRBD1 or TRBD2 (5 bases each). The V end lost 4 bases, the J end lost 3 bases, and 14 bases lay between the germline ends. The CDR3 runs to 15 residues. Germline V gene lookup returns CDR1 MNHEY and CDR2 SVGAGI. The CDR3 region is CASSSPGLSTDTQYF. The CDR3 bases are TGTGCCAGCAGTTCACCGGGGCTCAGTACAGATACGCAGTATTTT.

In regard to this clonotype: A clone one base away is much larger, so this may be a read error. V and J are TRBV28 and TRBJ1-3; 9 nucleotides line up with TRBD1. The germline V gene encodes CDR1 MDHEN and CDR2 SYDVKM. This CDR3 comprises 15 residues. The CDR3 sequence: CASRPTGGIGDTIYF. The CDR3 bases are TGTGCCAGCAGGCCTACAGGGGGCATTGGAGACACCATATATTTT.

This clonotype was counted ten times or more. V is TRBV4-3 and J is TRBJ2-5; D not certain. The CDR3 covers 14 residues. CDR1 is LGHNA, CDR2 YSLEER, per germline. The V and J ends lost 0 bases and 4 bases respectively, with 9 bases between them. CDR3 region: CASSQEANLETQYF. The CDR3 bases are TGCGCCAGCAGCCAAGAGGCAAACTTAGAGACCCAGTACTTC.

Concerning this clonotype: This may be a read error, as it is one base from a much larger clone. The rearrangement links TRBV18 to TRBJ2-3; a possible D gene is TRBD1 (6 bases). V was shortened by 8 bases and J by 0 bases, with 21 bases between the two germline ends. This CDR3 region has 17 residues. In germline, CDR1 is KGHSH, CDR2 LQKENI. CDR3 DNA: TGTGCCAGCACAGCGCTACCGGGACAAGCCAGCACAGATACGCAGTATTTT. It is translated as CASTALPGQASTDTQYF.

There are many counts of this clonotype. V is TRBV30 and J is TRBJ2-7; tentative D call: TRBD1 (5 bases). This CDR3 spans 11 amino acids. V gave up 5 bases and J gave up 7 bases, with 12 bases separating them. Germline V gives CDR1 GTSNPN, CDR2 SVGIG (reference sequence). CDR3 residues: CAWFRETEQYF. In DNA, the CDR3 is TGTGCCTGGTTCAGGGAAACTGAGCAGTACTTC.

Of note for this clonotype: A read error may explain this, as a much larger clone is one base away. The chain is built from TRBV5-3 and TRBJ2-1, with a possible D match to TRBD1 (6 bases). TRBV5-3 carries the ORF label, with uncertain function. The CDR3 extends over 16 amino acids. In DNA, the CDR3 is TGTGCCAGCAGCTTGGACCTCGACAGGACCCACAATGAGCAGTTCTTC. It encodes CASSLDLDRTHNEQFF.

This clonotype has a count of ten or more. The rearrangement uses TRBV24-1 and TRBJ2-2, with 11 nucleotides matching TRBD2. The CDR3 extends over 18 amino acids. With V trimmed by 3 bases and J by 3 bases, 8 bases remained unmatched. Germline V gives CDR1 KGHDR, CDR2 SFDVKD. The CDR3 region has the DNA TGTGCCACCAGTGATCCCCTAGCGGGAGGTTTGTACACCGGGGAGCTGTTTTTT. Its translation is CATSDPLAGGLYTGELFF.

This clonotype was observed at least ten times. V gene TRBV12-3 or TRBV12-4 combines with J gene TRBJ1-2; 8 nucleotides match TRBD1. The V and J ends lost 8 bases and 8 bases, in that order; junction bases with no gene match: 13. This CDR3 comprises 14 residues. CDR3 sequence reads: CASGAPDREGGYTF. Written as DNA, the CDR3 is TGTGCCAGCGGGGCCCCGGACAGGGAAGGCGGCTACACCTTC.